In this sample, the clone carrying this T cell receptor (beta chain) turned up a few times. Its antigen remains unknown. This CDR3 spans 15 amino acids. Germline-derived CDR1 and CDR2 are MDHEN and SYDVKM. Trimming took 4 bases from V and 8 from J; bases not matched to a gene: 11. The primer mix had 60 Vbeta and 13 Jbeta primers. The protocol was immunoSEQ multiplex PCR, while the TCRdb copy is restricted to in-frame clones and leaves out a portion. The sample lists about 140,000 clones; 70% to 75% were seen once. This sample is part of a study of cytomegalovirus exposure and HLA in healthy donors. Whole-study results and caveats: Segments of the TCR beta V type were, in most cases, productive about 87% or about 30% of the time in an earlier analysis. HLA alleles were associated with 15,000 to 20,000 TCR beta sequences in a later analysis at 0.05 false discovery rate. Most subjects had HLA-A and HLA-B alleles reportedly predicted accurately by TCR beta sequences. Researchers had no immune exposure information except CMV serostatus available.

This clonotype was sampled from a woman aged 35 to 49 in good health and CMV-seronegative. The sequenced sample was PBMCs. The V call is TRBV28, the J call TRBJ2-7, with TRBD2 matching 10 bases. CDR3: CASSSGLAAHRKQYV. CDR3 nucleotide sequence: TGTGCCAGCAGTTCCGGACTAGCGGCACACAGGAAGCAGTACGTC.